This T cell receptor (beta chain) was recovered during a study of blood T cell repertoires in COVID-19. The table came from immunoSEQ multiplex PCR; TCRdb's copy has only in-frame clones and leaves some out. The table records roughly 43,000 clones, roughly 69% of them present only once. CDR3 size: 12 residues. Germline V gives CDR1 SGDLS, CDR2 YYNGEE. V was cut by 4 bases and J by 2 bases, with 5 bases left in between. This chain connects TRBV9 to TRBJ2-3; D remains unclear. The clonotype originates from an elderly man with acute or convalescent COVID-19. Sample: peripheral blood. CDR3 loop: CASSPFTDTQYF. Here the CDR3 DNA reads TGTGCCAGCAGCCCATTCACAGATACGCAGTATTTT.